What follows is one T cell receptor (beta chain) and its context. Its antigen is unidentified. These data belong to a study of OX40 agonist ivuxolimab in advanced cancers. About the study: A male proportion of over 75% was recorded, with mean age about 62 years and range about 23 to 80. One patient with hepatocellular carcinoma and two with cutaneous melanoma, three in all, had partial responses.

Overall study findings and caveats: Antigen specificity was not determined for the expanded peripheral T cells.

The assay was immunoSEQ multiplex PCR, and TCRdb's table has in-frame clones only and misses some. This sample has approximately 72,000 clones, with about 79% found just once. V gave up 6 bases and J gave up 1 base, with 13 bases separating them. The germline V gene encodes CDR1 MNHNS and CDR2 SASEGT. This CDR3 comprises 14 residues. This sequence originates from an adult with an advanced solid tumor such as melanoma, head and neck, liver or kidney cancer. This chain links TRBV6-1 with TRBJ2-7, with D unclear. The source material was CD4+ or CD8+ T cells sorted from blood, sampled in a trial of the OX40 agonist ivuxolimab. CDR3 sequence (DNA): TGTGCCAGCAGGGCCTTGGACGGTTCCTACGAGCAGTACTTC. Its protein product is CASRALDGSYEQYF.